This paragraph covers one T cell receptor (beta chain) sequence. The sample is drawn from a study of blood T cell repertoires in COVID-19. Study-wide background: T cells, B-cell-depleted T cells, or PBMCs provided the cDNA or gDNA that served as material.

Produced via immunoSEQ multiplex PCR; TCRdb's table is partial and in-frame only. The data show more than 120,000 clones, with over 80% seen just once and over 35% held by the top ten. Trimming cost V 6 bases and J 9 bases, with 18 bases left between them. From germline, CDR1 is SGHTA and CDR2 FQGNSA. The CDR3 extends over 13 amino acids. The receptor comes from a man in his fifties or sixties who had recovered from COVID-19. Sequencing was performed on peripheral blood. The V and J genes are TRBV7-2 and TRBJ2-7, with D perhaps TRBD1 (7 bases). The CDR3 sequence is CASRPGGLSGQYF. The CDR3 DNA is TGTGCCAGCAGACCAGGGGGGCTATCGGGGCAGTACTTC. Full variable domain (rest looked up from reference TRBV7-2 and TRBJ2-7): GAGVSQSPSNKVTEKGKDVELRCDPISGHTALYWYRQSLGQGLEFLIYFQGNSAPDKSGLPSDRFSAERTGGSVSTLTIQRTQQEDSAVYLCASRPGGLSGQYFGPGTRLTVT.